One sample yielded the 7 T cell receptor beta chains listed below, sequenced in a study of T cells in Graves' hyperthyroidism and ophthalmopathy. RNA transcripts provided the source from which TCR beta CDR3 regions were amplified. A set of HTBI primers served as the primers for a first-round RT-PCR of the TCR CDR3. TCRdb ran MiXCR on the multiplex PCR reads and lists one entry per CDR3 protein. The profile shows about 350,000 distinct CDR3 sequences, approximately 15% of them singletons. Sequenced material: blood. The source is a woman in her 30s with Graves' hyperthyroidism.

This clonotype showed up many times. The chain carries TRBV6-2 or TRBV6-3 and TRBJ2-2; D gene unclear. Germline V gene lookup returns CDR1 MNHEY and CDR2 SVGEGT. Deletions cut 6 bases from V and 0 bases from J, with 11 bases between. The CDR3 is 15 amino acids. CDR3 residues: CASRLGRTNTGELFF. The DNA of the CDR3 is TGTGCCAGCAGACTGGGTAGGACGAACACCGGGGAGCTGTTTTTT.

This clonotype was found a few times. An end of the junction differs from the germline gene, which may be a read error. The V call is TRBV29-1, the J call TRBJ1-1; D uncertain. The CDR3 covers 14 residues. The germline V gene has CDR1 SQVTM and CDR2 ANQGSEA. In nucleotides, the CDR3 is TGCAGCGTGACCCCGGGAGAGCCGAACGCTGAAGCTTTCTTT. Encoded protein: CSVTPGEPNAEAFF.

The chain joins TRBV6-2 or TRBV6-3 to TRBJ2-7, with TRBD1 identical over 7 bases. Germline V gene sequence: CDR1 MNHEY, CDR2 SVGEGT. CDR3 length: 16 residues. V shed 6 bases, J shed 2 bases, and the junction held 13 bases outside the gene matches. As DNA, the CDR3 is TGTGCCAGCAGATACGAACCCGGGACAGCCACCTACGAGCAGTACTTC. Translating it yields CASRYEPGTATYEQYF.

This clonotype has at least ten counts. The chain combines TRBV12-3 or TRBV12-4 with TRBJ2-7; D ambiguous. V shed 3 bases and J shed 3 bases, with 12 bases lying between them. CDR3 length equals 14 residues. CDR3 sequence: CASSFGPGLYEQYF. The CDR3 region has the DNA TGTGCCAGCAGTTTTGGTCCGGGCCTCTACGAGCAGTACTTC.

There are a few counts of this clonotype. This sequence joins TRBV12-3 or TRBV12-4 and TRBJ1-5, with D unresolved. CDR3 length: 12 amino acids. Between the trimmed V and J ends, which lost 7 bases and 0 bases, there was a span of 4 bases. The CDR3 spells CASKNSNQPQHF. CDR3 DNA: TGTGCCAGCAAGAATAGCAATCAGCCCCAGCATTTT.

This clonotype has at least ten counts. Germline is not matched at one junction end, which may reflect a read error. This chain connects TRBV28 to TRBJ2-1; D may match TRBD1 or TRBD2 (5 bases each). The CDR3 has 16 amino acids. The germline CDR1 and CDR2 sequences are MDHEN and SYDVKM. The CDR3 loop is CTSRPPGRANYNEQFF. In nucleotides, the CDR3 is TGTACCAGCAGACCCCCAGGGCGGGCTAACTACAATGAGCAGTTCTTC.

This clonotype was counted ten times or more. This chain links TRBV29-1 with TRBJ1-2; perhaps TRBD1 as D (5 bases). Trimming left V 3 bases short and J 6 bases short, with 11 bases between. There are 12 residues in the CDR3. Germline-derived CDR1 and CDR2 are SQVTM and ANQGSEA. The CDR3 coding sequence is TGCAGCGTTGACAAGACAGCCCATGGCTACACCTTC. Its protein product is CSVDKTAHGYTF. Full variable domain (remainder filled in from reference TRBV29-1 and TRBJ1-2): SAVISQKPSRDICQRGTSLTIQCQVDSQVTMMFWYRQQPGQSLTLIATANQGSEATYESGFVIDKFPISRPNLTFSTLTVSNMSPEDSSIYLCSVDKTAHGYTFGSGTRLTVV.